What follows describes a single T cell receptor (beta chain). The data stem from a study of blood T cell repertoires in COVID-19. On the study more broadly: Italy, Spain and the United States were the sources of the convalescent and acute COVID-19 samples. T cells, B-cell-depleted T cells, or PBMCs provided the cDNA or gDNA that served as material.

Original analysis: The authors estimated nucleated cell counts from reference gene primer amplification. This table comes from immunoSEQ multiplex PCR, and its TCRdb copy is limited to in-frame clones, with some not included. The DNA was the basis for D and trimming; V, J and clone size are from that table. In the table there are about 130,000 clones, 81% of which are singletons. V was clipped by 5 bases and J by 9 bases, with 14 bases between them. Germline CDR1 reads SNHLY; CDR2 reads FYNNEI. The CDR3 runs 14 residues. The sequence came from a man younger than 45 with COVID-19, enrolled during active disease. The chain couples TRBV2 to TRBJ1-6, with D perhaps TRBD1 (6 bases). The sample was peripheral blood. The CDR3 DNA sequence: TGTGCCAGCAGTTTCGGGACAAGGGGTTCACCCCTCCACTTT. This sequence encodes CASSFGTRGSPLHF.